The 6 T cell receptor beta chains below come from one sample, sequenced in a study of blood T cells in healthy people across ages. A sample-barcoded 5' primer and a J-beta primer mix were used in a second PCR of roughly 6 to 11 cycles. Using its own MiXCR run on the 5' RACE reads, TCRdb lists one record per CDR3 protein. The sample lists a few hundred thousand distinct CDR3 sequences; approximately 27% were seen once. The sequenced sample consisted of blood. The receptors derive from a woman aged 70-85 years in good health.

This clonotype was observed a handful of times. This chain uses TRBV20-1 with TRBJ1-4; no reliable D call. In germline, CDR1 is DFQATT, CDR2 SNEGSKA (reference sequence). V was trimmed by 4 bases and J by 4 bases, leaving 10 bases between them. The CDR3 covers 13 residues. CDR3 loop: CSANRNLNEKLFF. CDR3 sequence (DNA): TGCAGTGCTAATCGGAACCTTAATGAAAAACTGTTTTTT.

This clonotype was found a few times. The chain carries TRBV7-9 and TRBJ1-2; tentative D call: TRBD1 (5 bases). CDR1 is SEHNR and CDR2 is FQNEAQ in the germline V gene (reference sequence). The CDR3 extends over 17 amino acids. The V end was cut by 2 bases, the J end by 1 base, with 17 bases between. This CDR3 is CASSLPLGGRINYGYTF. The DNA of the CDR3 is TGTGCCAGCAGCTTACCGCTTGGGGGACGCATTAACTATGGCTACACCTTC.

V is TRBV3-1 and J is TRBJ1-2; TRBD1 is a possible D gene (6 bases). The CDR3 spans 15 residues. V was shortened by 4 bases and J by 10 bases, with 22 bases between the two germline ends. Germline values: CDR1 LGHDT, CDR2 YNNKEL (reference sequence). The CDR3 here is CASSPQSGGDIIYTF. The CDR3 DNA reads TGTGCCAGCAGCCCACAATCAGGAGGGGACATCATCTACACCTTC.

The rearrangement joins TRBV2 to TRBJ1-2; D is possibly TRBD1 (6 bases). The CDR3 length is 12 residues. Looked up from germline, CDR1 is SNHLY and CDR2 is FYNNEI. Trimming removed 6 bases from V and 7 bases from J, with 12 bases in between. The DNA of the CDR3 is TGTGCCAGCAGGCCGACAGGTGGTGGCTACACCTTC. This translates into CASRPTGGGYTF.

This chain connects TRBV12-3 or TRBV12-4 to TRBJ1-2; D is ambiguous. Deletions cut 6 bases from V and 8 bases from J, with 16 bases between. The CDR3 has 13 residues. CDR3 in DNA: TGTGCCAGCAGCAACGGGCCGCCGGGGGGCTACACCTTC. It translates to CASSNGPPGGYTF.

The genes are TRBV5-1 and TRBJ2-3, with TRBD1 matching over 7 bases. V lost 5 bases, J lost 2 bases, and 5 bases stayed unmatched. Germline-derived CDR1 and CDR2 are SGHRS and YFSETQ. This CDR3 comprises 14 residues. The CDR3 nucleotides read TGCGCCAGCAGAATAGGGACAGCCACAGATACGCAGTATTTT. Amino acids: CASRIGTATDTQYF.